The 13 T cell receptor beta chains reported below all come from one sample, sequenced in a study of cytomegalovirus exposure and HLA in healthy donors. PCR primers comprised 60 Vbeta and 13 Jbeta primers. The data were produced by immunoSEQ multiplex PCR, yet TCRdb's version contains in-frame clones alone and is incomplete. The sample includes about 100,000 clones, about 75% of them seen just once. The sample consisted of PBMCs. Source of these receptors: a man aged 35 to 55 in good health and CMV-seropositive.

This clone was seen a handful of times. CDR3 DNA sequence: TGCGCCAGCAGCCAAGACAGGGTGGAACACCGTTCCTACGAGCAGTACTTC. Encoded protein: CASSQDRVEHRSYEQYF. The chain combines TRBV4-3 with TRBJ2-7; weak D call: TRBD1 (5 bases). CDR3 length: 17 amino acids. Germline CDR1 and CDR2: LGHNA and YSLEER. V lost 0 bases, J lost 1 base, and 16 bases lay in between.

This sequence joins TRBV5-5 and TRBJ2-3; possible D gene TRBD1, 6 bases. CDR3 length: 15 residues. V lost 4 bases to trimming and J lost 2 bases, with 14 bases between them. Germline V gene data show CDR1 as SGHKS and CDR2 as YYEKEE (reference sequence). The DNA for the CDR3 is TGTGCCAGCAGCCAGACGGGACAACTCACAGATACGCAGTATTTT. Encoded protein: CASSQTGQLTDTQYF.

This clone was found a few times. In DNA form, the CDR3 reads TGTGCCAGCAGCTTGGTGGGACAGCGCTCCTACGAGCAGTACTTC. It translates to CASSLVGQRSYEQYF. The chain employs TRBV5-4 and TRBJ2-7; 7 bases map to TRBD1. V lost 0 bases, J lost 0 bases, and 3 bases stayed unmatched. The germline CDR1 and CDR2 sequences are SGHNT and YYREEE (reference sequence). The CDR3 is made up of 15 amino acids.

The CDR3 DNA reads as TGCAGCGTTGGGACAGGGGTAGGATACGAGCAGTACTTC. Its translation is CSVGTGVGYEQYF. The chain joins TRBV29-1 to TRBJ2-7; TRBD1 agrees at 9 bases. Germline V gene sequence: CDR1 SQVTM, CDR2 ANQGSEA. J lost 4 bases, V lost 4 bases, and 5 bases had no gene match. The CDR3 runs 13 residues.

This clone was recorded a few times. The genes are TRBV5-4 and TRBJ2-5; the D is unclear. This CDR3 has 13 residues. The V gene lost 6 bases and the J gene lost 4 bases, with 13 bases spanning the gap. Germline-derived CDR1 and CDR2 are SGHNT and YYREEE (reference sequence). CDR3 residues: CASTQTDSETQYF. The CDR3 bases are TGTGCCAGCACCCAAACTGACTCAGAGACCCAGTACTTC.

CDR3 sequence reads: CASSQDRILAGTGELFF. Here the CDR3 DNA reads TGCGCCAGCAGCCAAGATCGGATCCTAGCGGGGACCGGGGAGCTGTTTTTT. The chain uses TRBV4-1 and TRBJ2-2, with TRBD2 matching over 9 bases. V shed 0 bases and J 5 bases; nucleotides not matched to a gene: 7. The germline V gene encodes CDR1 MGHRA and CDR2 YSYEKL. The CDR3 spans 17 residues.

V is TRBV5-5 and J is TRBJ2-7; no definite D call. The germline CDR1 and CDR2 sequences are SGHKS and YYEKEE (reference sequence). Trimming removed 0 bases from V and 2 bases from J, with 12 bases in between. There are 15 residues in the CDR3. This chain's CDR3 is CASSLGAPFTYEQYF. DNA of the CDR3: TGTGCCAGCAGCTTGGGGGCTCCCTTCACCTACGAGCAGTACTTC.

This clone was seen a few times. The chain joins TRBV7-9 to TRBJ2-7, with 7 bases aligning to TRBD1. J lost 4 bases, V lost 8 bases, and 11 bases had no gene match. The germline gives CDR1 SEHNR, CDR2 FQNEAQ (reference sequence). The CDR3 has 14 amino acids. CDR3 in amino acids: CASRGQVGPYEQYF. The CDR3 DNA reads TGTGCCAGCCGCGGACAGGTGGGGCCATACGAGCAGTACTTC.

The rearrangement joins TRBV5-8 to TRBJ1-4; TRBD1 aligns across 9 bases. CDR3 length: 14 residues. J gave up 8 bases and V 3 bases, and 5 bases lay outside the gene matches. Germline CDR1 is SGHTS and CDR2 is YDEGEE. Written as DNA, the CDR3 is TGTGCCAGCAGCTCGGACAGGGGTAGCGAAAAACTGTTTTTT. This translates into CASSSDRGSEKLFF.

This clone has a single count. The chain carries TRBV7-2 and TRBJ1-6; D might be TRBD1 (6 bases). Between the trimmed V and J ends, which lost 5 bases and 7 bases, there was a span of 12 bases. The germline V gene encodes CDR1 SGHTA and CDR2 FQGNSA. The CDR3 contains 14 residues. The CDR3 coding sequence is TGTGCCAGCAGCCCGATGCAGGGGAATTCACCCCTCCACTTT. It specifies CASSPMQGNSPLHF.

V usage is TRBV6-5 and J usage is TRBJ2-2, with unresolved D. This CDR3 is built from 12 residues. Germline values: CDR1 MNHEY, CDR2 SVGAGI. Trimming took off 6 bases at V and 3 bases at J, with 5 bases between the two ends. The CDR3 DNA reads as TGTGCCAGCAGACAGTACACCGGGGAGCTGTTTTTT. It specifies CASRQYTGELFF.

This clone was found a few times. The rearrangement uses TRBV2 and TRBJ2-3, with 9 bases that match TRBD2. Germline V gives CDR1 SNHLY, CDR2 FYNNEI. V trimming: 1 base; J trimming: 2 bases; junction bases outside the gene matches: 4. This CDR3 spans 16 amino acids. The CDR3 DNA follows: TGTGCCAGCAGTGAAGGTCTAGCGGGAAACACAGATACGCAGTATTTT. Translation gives CASSEGLAGNTDTQYF.

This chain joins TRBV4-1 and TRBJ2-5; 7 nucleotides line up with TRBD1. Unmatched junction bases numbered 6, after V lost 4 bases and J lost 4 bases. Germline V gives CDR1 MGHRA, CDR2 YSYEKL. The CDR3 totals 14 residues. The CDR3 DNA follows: TGCGCCAGCAGCCGCCCCGGGACAGTAGAGACCCAGTACTTC. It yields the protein CASSRPGTVETQYF.